These 5 T cell receptor beta chains were sequenced from one sample in a study of T cell responses to AZD1222 COVID-19 vaccine. TCRdb's table, derived via immunoSEQ multiplex PCR, lists solely in-frame clones and lacks some. Among over 110,000 clones listed, around 94% were seen once. The source was peripheral blood, collected 28 days after the second AZD1222 dose. The source is an adult who received the AZD1222 COVID-19 vaccine.

The chain joins TRBV4-1 to TRBJ2-2; 7 nucleotides align to TRBD2. CDR3 length: 15 residues. The J segment lost 3 bases and the V segment lost 4 bases, leaving 5 bases of the junction unmatched. Per the germline V gene, CDR1 is MGHRA and CDR2 is YSYEKL. CDR3 in DNA: TGCGCCAGCAGCCCATCGGGGAGGGACACCGGGGAGCTGTTTTTT. This encodes CASSPSGRDTGELFF.

The chain is built from TRBV19 and TRBJ2-1; perhaps D is TRBD1 or TRBD2 (5 bases each). Germline values: CDR1 LNHDA, CDR2 SQIVND (reference sequence). Trimming took 8 bases from V and 6 from J, leaving 5 bases between them. The CDR3 is 10 amino acids. The CDR3 sequence is CASGTNEQFF. The CDR3 DNA follows: TGTGCCAGTGGGACCAATGAGCAGTTCTTC. Together with reference TRBV19 and TRBJ2-1, the CDR3 gives the full variable domain: DGGITQSPKYLFRKEGQNVTLSCEQNLNHDAMYWYRQDPGQGLRLIYYSQIVNDFQKGDIAEGYSVSREKKESFPLTVTSAQKNPTAFYLCASGTNEQFFGPGTRLTVL.

Turning to this clone: The sample holds other DNA sequences that translate to the same CDR3. CDR3 nucleotides: TGTGCCAGCAGCTGGACAGGGAACACTGAAGCTTTCTTT. Translation gives CASSWTGNTEAFF. This chain links TRBV27 with TRBJ1-1; TRBD1 aligns across 7 bases. CDR1 MNHEY and CDR2 SMNVEV come from the germline V gene (reference sequence). This CDR3 has 13 residues. The trim removed 6 bases at V and 1 base at J, leaving 2 bases unmatched.

The chain recombines TRBV19 with TRBJ1-2; TRBD1 is a possible D gene (5 bases). This CDR3 has 17 residues. Deletions cut 7 bases from V and 6 bases from J, with 27 bases between. Germline CDR1 LNHDA, CDR2 SQIVND (reference sequence). This CDR3 is CASMVSELRAVSHGYTF. CDR3 DNA: TGTGCCAGTATGGTATCAGAACTCAGGGCCGTTTCTCATGGCTACACCTTC.

The chain carries TRBV18 and TRBJ1-3; tentative D call: TRBD1 (5 bases). This CDR3 is built from 16 residues. Deletions cut 4 bases from V and 0 bases from J, with 13 bases between. Germline V lookup: CDR1 KGHSH, CDR2 LQKENI. This chain's CDR3 is CASSLGTGNSGNTIYF. CDR3 DNA sequence: TGTGCCAGCTCACTTGGGACGGGGAACTCTGGAAACACCATATATTTT.